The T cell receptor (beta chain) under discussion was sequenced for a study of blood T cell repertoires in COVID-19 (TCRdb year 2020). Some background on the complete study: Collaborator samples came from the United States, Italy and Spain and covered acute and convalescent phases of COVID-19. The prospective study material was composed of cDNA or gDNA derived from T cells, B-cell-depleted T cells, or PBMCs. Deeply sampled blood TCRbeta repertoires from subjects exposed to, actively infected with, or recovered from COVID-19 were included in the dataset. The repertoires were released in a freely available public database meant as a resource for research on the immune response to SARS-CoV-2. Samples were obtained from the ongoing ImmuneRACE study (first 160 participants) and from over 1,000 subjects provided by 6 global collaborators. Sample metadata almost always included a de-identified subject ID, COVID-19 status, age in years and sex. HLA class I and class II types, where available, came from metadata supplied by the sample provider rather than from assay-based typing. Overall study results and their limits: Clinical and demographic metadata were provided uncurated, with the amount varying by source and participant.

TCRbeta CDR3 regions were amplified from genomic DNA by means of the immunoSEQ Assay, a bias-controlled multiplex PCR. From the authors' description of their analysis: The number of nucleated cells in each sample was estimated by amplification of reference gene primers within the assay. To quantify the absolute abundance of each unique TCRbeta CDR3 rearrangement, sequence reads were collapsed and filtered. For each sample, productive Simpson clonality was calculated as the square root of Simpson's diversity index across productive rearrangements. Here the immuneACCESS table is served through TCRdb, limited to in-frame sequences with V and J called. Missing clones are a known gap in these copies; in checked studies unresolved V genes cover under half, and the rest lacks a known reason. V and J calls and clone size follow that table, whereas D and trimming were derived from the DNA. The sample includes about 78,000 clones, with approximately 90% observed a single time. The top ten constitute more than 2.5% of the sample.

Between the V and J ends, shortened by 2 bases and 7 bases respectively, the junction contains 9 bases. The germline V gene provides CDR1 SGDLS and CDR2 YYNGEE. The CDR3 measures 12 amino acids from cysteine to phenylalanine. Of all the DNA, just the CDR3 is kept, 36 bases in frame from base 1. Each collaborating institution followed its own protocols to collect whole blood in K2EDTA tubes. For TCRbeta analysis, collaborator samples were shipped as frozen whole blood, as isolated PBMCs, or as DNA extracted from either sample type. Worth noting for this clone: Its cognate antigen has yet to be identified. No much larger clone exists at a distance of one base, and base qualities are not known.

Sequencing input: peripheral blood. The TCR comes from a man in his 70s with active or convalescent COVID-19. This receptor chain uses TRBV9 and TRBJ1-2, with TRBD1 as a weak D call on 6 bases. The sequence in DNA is TGTGCCAGCAGCGTTGGACAGCTTGGCTACACCTTC. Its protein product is CASSVGQLGYTF. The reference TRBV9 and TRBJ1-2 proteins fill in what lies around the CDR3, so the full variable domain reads DSGVTQTPKHLITATGQRVTLRCSPRSGDLSVYWYQQSLDQGLQFLIQYYNGEERAKGNILERFSAQQFPDLHSELNLSSLELGDSALYFCASSVGQLGYTFGSGTRLTVV.